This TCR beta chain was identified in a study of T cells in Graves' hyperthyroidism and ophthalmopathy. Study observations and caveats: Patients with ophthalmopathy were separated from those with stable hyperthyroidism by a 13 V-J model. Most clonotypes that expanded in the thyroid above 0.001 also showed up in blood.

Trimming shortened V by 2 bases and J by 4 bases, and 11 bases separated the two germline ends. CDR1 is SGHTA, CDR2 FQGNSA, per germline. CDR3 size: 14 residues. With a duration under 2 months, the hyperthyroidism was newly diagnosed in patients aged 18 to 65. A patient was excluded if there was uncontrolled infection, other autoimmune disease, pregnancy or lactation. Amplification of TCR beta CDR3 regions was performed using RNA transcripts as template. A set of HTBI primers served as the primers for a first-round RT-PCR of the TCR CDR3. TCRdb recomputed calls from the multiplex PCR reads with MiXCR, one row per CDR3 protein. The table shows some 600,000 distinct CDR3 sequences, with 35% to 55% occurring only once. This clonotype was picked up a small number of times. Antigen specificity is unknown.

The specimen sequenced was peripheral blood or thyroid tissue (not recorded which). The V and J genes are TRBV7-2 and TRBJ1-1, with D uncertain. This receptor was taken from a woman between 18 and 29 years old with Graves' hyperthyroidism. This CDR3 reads CASSLLAGGTEAFF. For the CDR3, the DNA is TGTGCCAGCAGCTTATTAGCAGGCGGCACTGAAGCTTTCTTT.